This T cell receptor beta chain emerged from a study of cytomegalovirus exposure and HLA in healthy donors. Study conclusions and caveats: Researchers catalogued about 150 TCR beta chains as cytomegalovirus-associated. Further analysis, carried out later, found HLA-associated TCR beta chains more clonally expanded than equally common other chains.

The V and J ends lost 2 bases and 3 bases respectively, with 5 bases between them. This CDR3 contains 13 residues. The germline gives CDR1 MRHNA, CDR2 SNTAGT. 13 Jbeta primers and 60 Vbeta primers were used for the PCR. The repertoire was sequenced with immunoSEQ multiplex PCR; TCRdb's copy has only in-frame clones and lacks some. The data show about 180,000 clones, roughly 79% seen once. Comments on this clone: As yet, its antigen is unknown.

The rearrangement links TRBV6-4 to TRBJ1-5, with D maybe TRBD1 (5 bases). The clonotype comes from a male donor in good health and CMV-seronegative. Specimen: PBMCs. Here the CDR3 DNA reads TGTGCCAGCAGTGACGGGGCCAATCAGCCCCAGCATTTT. Translated, it gives CASSDGANQPQHF.